The 28 T cell receptor beta chains given below trace back to one sample, sequenced in a study of cytomegalovirus exposure and HLA in healthy donors. A multiplex PCR was run with 60 Vbeta primers and 13 Jbeta primers. Only in-frame clones appear in the TCRdb table, and some are missing; sequencing was by immunoSEQ multiplex PCR. The table records 150,000 to 180,000 clones, roughly 82% of them present only once. The sequenced sample consisted of PBMCs. The receptors shown here come from a woman aged 45 to 65 in good health and CMV-seropositive.

This clone turned up a few times. J is TRBJ2-6 and V is TRBV29-1; no reliable D call. Deletions cut 5 bases from V and 0 bases from J, with 5 bases between. The CDR3 spans 13 residues. Germline V CDR1 and CDR2: SQVTM, ANQGSEA. The CDR3 spells CSVSLSGANVLTF. The CDR3 nucleotides read TGCAGCGTTAGCCTCTCTGGGGCCAACGTCCTGACTTTC.

This chain uses TRBV6-4 with TRBJ2-1; 12 nucleotides align to TRBD2. Looked up from germline, CDR1 is MRHNA and CDR2 is SNTAGT. J gave up 5 bases and V 6 bases, and 5 bases lay outside the gene matches. The CDR3 has 15 residues. The CDR3 DNA reads as TGTGCCAGCAGCAAGACTAGCGGGGGTCACAATGAGCAGTTCTTC. Its protein is CASSKTSGGHNEQFF.

This chain connects TRBV27 to TRBJ1-5, with D uncertain. The CDR3 spans 12 residues. Germline loops: CDR1 MNHEY, CDR2 SMNVEV (reference sequence). V dropped 7 bases and J dropped 0 bases, with 4 bases sitting between them. CDR3 bases: TGTGCCAGCACCCATAGCAATCAGCCCCAGCATTTT. Protein product: CASTHSNQPQHF.

The J gene is TRBJ1-1, the V gene TRBV10-3; tentative D call: TRBD1 (6 bases). Trimming took off 9 bases at V and 1 base at J, with 9 bases between the two ends. Germline CDR1 and CDR2: ENHRY and SYGVKD. The CDR3 sequence is 12 residues long. The CDR3 DNA follows: TGTGCCATTAGAGGGGGGAACACTGAAGCTTTCTTT. Protein product: CAIRGGNTEAFF.

This rearrangement joins TRBV19 to TRBJ2-1, with 7 bases identical to TRBD2. Germline values: CDR1 LNHDA, CDR2 SQIVND (reference sequence). The CDR3 totals 14 residues. The trim removed 1 base at V and 7 bases at J, leaving 4 bases unmatched. The CDR3 nucleotides read TGTGCCAGTAGTATAGTACTAGCGTGGAATGAGCAGTTCTTC. Its protein product is CASSIVLAWNEQFF.

This clone was detected once. The chain couples TRBV7-2 to TRBJ1-5; tentatively, D is TRBD1 (5 bases). V gave up 2 bases and J gave up 4 bases, with 12 bases separating them. The CDR3 length is 15 residues. CDR1 and CDR2 from the germline V gene are SGHTA and FQGNSA. Here the CDR3 DNA reads TGTGCCAGCAGCTTACAGGGTGGGTCAAATCAGCCCCAGCATTTT. Residues: CASSLQGGSNQPQHF.

The V gene is TRBV7-6, the J gene TRBJ1-2; 8 positions match TRBD1. The germline V gene has CDR1 SGHVS and CDR2 FNYEAQ. The CDR3 is made up of 14 amino acids. V lost 5 bases to trimming and J lost 7 bases; unmatched junction nucleotides: 9. The CDR3, as DNA: TGTGCCAGCAGCCAAGGACAGGGCGAGAGTGGCTACACCTTC. Its protein product is CASSQGQGESGYTF.

The chain recombines TRBV5-1 with TRBJ1-1; 8 positions agree with TRBD1. V shed 4 bases, J shed 5 bases, and the junction held 7 bases outside the gene matches. CDR3 size: 14 residues. CDR1 SGHRS and CDR2 YFSETQ come from the germline V gene. The CDR3 protein is CASSGNQGATEAFF. DNA of the CDR3: TGCGCCAGCAGCGGAAATCAGGGGGCAACTGAAGCTTTCTTT.

This chain connects TRBV18 to TRBJ1-1; D unclear. Germline V gene sequence: CDR1 KGHSH, CDR2 LQKENI. Trimming took 4 bases from V and 8 from J, leaving 14 bases between them. This CDR3 region has 13 residues. The CDR3 DNA sequence: TGTGCCAGCTCACGGGCCGGAACTCAAGAAGCTTTCTTT. It is translated as CASSRAGTQEAFF. The variable domain in full, with the rest retrieved from reference TRBV18 and TRBJ1-1, is NAGVMQNPRHLVRRRGQEARLRCSPMKGHSHVYWYRQLPEEGLKFMVYLQKENIIDESGMPKERFSAEFPKEGPSILRIQQVVRGDSAAYFCASSRAGTQEAFFGQGTRLTVV.

This clone was counted once. The chain couples TRBV7-8 to TRBJ2-7; D may be TRBD1 (5 bases). The CDR3 length is 15 residues. The V gene's germline CDR1 is SGHVS and CDR2 FQNEAQ. Trimming cost V 5 bases and J 3 bases, with 17 bases left between them. The CDR3 reads CASSTVQTGLYEQYF. The CDR3, as DNA: TGTGCCAGCAGCACGGTTCAAACAGGTCTCTACGAGCAGTACTTC.

This chain links TRBV10-1 with TRBJ2-7; D is possibly TRBD2 (5 bases). V was pared by 2 bases and J by 3 bases, with 8 bases between. This CDR3 region has 13 residues. CDR1 WNHNN and CDR2 SYGVQD come from the germline V gene (reference sequence). The CDR3 spells CASSESGSYEQYF. The CDR3 coding sequence is TGCGCCAGCAGTGAGAGCGGCAGCTACGAGCAGTACTTC.

The V call is TRBV10-3, the J call TRBJ2-7; D might be TRBD1 (6 bases). Trimming pared 4 bases from V and 5 bases from J, leaving 9 bases between. The V gene's germline CDR1 is ENHRY and CDR2 SYGVKD. The CDR3 is made up of 12 amino acids. CDR3 in amino acids: CAISGTVHEQYF. The CDR3 coding sequence is TGTGCCATCAGTGGGACAGTTCACGAGCAGTACTTC.

The chain employs TRBV4-1 and TRBJ1-4; 8 bases agree with TRBD1. In germline, CDR1 is MGHRA, CDR2 YSYEKL. The length of the CDR3 is 16 residues. V shed 0 bases and J 4 bases; nucleotides not matched to a gene: 4. This CDR3 is CASSQEEGTGNEKLFF. The CDR3 DNA follows: TGCGCCAGCAGCCAAGAAGAAGGGACAGGTAATGAAAAACTGTTTTTT.

The rearrangement links TRBV28 to TRBJ1-3, with D maybe TRBD1 (6 bases). The CDR3 totals 16 residues. Per the germline V gene, CDR1 is MDHEN and CDR2 is SYDVKM. Trimming shortened V by 3 bases and J by 0 bases, and 12 bases separated the two germline ends. Here the CDR3 reads CASSLGTITSGNTIYF. The CDR3 DNA reads as TGTGCCAGCAGTTTGGGGACAATTACCTCTGGAAACACCATATATTTT.

This clone came up a few times. A read error may account for a junction end that differs from germline. This sequence joins TRBV7-9 and TRBJ2-1; the match to TRBD2 covers 9 bases. The CDR3 extends over 17 amino acids. In germline, CDR1 is SEHNR, CDR2 FQNEAQ (reference sequence). CDR3 sequence reads: CSSSFGGASGGRGEQFF. The DNA of the CDR3 is TGTTCCAGCAGCTTTGGCGGGGCGAGCGGGGGGCGGGGTGAGCAGTTCTTC.

This clone was seen only once. This sequence joins TRBV6-4 and TRBJ2-3, with D perhaps TRBD1 (6 bases). This CDR3 comprises 13 residues. The germline CDR1 and CDR2 sequences are MRHNA and SNTAGT. V lost 0 bases to trimming and J lost 6 bases, with 7 bases between them. CDR3 loop: CASSDSRGDTQYF. In DNA, the CDR3 is TGTGCCAGCAGTGACTCAAGGGGGGATACGCAGTATTTT.

This chain links TRBV5-6 with TRBJ2-2, with D possibly matching TRBD1 (6 bases). Trimming shortened V by 7 bases and J by 6 bases, and 10 bases separated the two germline ends. CDR3 size: 12 residues. Looked up from germline, CDR1 is SGHDT and CDR2 is YYEEEE. CDR3 bases: TGTGCCAGCGCACAGGGTTCCGGGGAGCTGTTTTTT. This translates into CASAQGSGELFF. Complete variable domain (other parts from reference TRBV5-6 and TRBJ2-2): DAGVTQSPTHLIKTRGQQVTLRCSPKSGHDTVSWYQQALGQGPQFIFQYYEEEERQRGNFPDRFSGHQFPNYSSELNVNALLLGDSALYLCASAQGSGELFFGEGSRLTVL.

The CDR3 sequence: CASSPRTDNQPQHF. The CDR3 region has the DNA TGTGCCAGCAGTCCCCGGACAGATAATCAGCCCCAGCATTTT. The chain joins TRBV27 to TRBJ1-5; a weak D match, TRBD1 (6 bases). V was cut by 5 bases and J by 4 bases, with 12 bases left in between. The germline V gene has CDR1 MNHEY and CDR2 SMNVEV (reference sequence). This CDR3 comprises 14 residues.

As DNA, the CDR3 is TGCGCCAGCAGCTTGAATGCGGGGAGCACAGATACGCAGTATTTT. This gives the protein CASSLNAGSTDTQYF. The chain employs TRBV5-1 and TRBJ2-3, with TRBD2 as a possible D gene (6 bases). This CDR3 has 15 amino acids. The V and J ends lost 1 base and 0 bases respectively, with 9 bases between them. Germline loops: CDR1 SGHRS, CDR2 YFSETQ.

The chain employs TRBV6-1 and TRBJ1-5; 9 bases map to TRBD1. Germline V gene lookup returns CDR1 MNHNS and CDR2 SASEGT. V shed 2 bases, J shed 0 bases, and the junction held 11 bases outside the gene matches. This CDR3 spans 19 amino acids. In nucleotides, the CDR3 is TGTGCCAGCAGTGAACTCGGGACAGGGCGGGGATATAGCAATCAGCCCCAGCATTTT. Protein product: CASSELGTGRGYSNQPQHF.

This clone was recorded once. The V and J genes are TRBV7-2 and TRBJ1-2, with TRBD1 matching 8 bases. The germline V gene has CDR1 SGHTA and CDR2 FQGNSA. The CDR3 is 16 amino acids. Trimming removed 1 base from V and 6 bases from J; junction bases left unmatched: 10. The CDR3 protein is CASSLDARQGIHGYTF. The CDR3 DNA follows: TGTGCCAGCAGCTTAGACGCCAGACAGGGGATCCATGGCTACACCTTC.

Written as DNA, the CDR3 is TGTGCCAGCAGCTATCGTACGGGGGGGCCTGGGAGAACAGATACGCAGTATTTT. Amino acid sequence: CASSYRTGGPGRTDTQYF. The rearrangement joins TRBV7-2 to TRBJ2-3; TRBD2 agrees at 8 bases. With 4 bases clipped from V and 3 bases from J, the junction kept 15 bases outside the gene matches. The CDR3 spans 18 residues. Germline V CDR1 and CDR2: SGHTA, FQGNSA. Filled out from reference TRBV7-2 and TRBJ2-3, the complete variable domain reads GAGVSQSPSNKVTEKGKDVELRCDPISGHTALYWYRQSLGQGLEFLIYFQGNSAPDKSGLPSDRFSAERTGGSVSTLTIQRTQQEDSAVYLCASSYRTGGPGRTDTQYFGPGTRLTVL.

This clone was seen just once. This specimen includes other DNA sequences encoding the same CDR3. The rearrangement links TRBV30 to TRBJ1-5; D may be TRBD1 (5 bases). Trimming left V 1 base short and J 7 bases short, with 11 bases between. This CDR3 region has 13 residues. Germline loops: CDR1 GTSNPN, CDR2 SVGIG (reference sequence). As DNA, the CDR3 is TGTGCCTGGAGTGCGGGGGGAGGGCAGCCCCAGCATTTT. Its protein product is CAWSAGGGQPQHF. Filled out from reference TRBV30 and TRBJ1-5, the complete variable domain reads SQTIHQWPATLVQPVGSPLSLECTVEGTSNPNLYWYRQAAGRGLQLLFYSVGIGQISSEVPQNLSASRPQDRQFILSSKKLLLSDSGFYLCAWSAGGGQPQHFGDGTRLSIL.

The rearrangement links TRBV6-5 to TRBJ1-5, with a weak D call TRBD1 (6 bases). Trimming cost V 5 bases and J 5 bases, with 10 bases left between them. This CDR3 is built from 13 residues. The V gene's germline CDR1 is MNHEY and CDR2 SVGAGI. The CDR3 region has the DNA TGTGCCAGCAGTACCAGGGGCGATCAGCCCCAGCATTTT. It translates to CASSTRGDQPQHF.

The V and J genes are TRBV7-8 and TRBJ2-3; possibly TRBD1 for D (5 bases). The CDR3 contains 15 residues. The V end lost 2 bases, the J end lost 3 bases, and 12 bases lay between the germline ends. CDR1 SGHVS and CDR2 FQNEAQ come from the germline V gene. CDR3 bases: TGTGCCAGCAGCTTACAGGGTAGCAAGACAGATACGCAGTATTTT. Translation: CASSLQGSKTDTQYF.

V and J are TRBV7-8 and TRBJ2-3, with 16 bases lining up with TRBD2. The ends lost 6 bases at V and 4 bases at J; junction bases unmatched: 4. The CDR3 sequence is 16 residues long. Germline V CDR1 and CDR2: SGHVS, FQNEAQ. The DNA for the CDR3 is TGTGCCAGCAGAGGGACTAGCGGGGGGGAAGCAGATACGCAGTATTTT. Protein sequence: CASRGTSGGEADTQYF.

The chain links TRBV6-1 to TRBJ2-6; D perhaps matches TRBD1 (5 bases). Trimming left V 2 bases short and J 0 bases short, with 14 bases between. This CDR3 comprises 18 residues. In germline, CDR1 is MNHNS, CDR2 SASEGT. The CDR3: CASSESPQGISGANVLTF. The CDR3 nucleotides are TGTGCCAGCAGTGAAAGTCCCCAGGGAATCTCTGGGGCCAACGTCCTGACTTTC.

The chain uses TRBV4-2 and TRBJ2-7; 7 nucleotides align to TRBD2. This CDR3 is built from 13 residues. CDR1 is LGHNA, CDR2 YNFKEQ, per germline. Trimming cost V 1 base and J 3 bases; bases outside gene matches: 0. CDR3 residues: CASSQGGGYEQYF. DNA of the CDR3: TGTGCCAGCAGCCAAGGGGGGGGCTACGAGCAGTACTTC.